This T cell receptor beta chain comes out of a study of OX40 agonist ivuxolimab in advanced cancers. Assay: immunoSEQ multiplex PCR; the TCRdb copy retains only in-frame clones and omits some. The sample consists of 60,000 to 70,000 clones, roughly 87% of them appearing once. This clone was picked up one time. V trimming: 1 base; J trimming: 3 bases; junction bases outside the gene matches: 11. Germline V gene lookup returns CDR1 MGHRA and CDR2 YSYEKL. The CDR3 runs to 20 residues. Sequencing was performed on CD4+ or CD8+ T cells sorted from blood, taken in a trial of the OX40 agonist ivuxolimab. The chain is built from TRBV4-1 and TRBJ2-6; 11 bases match TRBD1. The receptor's source is an adult with an advanced solid tumor such as melanoma, head and neck, liver or kidney cancer. The CDR3 region has the DNA TGCGCCAGCAGCCAAGGGCCCCGGGACAGGGGGACCTTTGGGGCCAACGTCCTGACTTTC. Translating gives CASSQGPRDRGTFGANVLTF.